These 9 T cell receptor beta chains originate from one sample sequenced in a study of blood T cell repertoires in COVID-19. Only in-frame clones appear in the TCRdb table, and some are missing; sequencing was by immunoSEQ multiplex PCR. The sample lists about 150,000 clones; 70% to 90% were seen once. Sequencing was done on a sample of peripheral blood. Receptor source: a human donor in a cohort sampled during active COVID-19.

The chain combines TRBV7-2 with TRBJ2-3, with a tentative D call TRBD2 (5 bases). With 2 bases removed from V and 0 bases from J, the gap between germline ends came to 6 bases. This CDR3 is 14 amino acids long. CDR1 is SGHTA and CDR2 is FQGNSA in the germline V gene. This chain's CDR3 is CASSLWESTDTQYF. The CDR3 DNA sequence: TGTGCCAGCAGCTTATGGGAGAGCACAGATACGCAGTATTTT.

This chain connects TRBV5-1 to TRBJ2-5; D might be TRBD2 (5 bases). Trimming removed 3 bases at V and 5 bases at J, with 14 bases between. The germline V gene encodes CDR1 SGHRS and CDR2 YFSETQ. The CDR3 has 14 amino acids. CDR3 amino acids: CASSWTSRAETQYF. The CDR3 DNA is TGCGCCAGCAGCTGGACCTCGAGGGCGGAGACCCAGTACTTC.

This sequence joins TRBV2 and TRBJ2-4; 7 bases agree with TRBD2. V was pared by 7 bases and J by 0 bases, with 9 bases of the junction left unmatched. The CDR3 length is 16 residues. Germline CDR1 and CDR2: SNHLY and FYNNEI. The CDR3 sequence is CASTPGGLLAKNIQYF. The CDR3 DNA sequence: TGTGCCAGCACCCCGGGGGGATTGCTAGCCAAAAACATTCAGTACTTC.

This CDR3 reads CASSYPDRHNQPQHF. The CDR3 DNA is TGTGCCAGCAGTTACCCGGACAGACACAATCAGCCCCAGCATTTT. The V gene is TRBV6-2 or TRBV6-3, the J gene TRBJ1-5, with a tentative D call TRBD1 (6 bases). Looked up from germline, CDR1 is MNHEY and CDR2 is SVGEGT. V lost 2 bases to trimming and J lost 3 bases, with 11 bases between them. The CDR3 is 15 amino acids.

Written as DNA, the CDR3 is TGCGCCAGCAGCCAAGGCGCGGCAGCCTCCTACGAGCAGTACTTC. Translating gives CASSQGAAASYEQYF. The chain is built from TRBV4-3 and TRBJ2-7, with no clear D. Trimming removed 1 base at V and 0 bases at J, with 10 bases between. The CDR3 length is 15 residues. Per germline, CDR1 LGHNA and CDR2 YSLEER.

The rearrangement links TRBV3-1 (or the pseudogene TRBV3-2) to TRBJ1-3, with 9 bases matching TRBD1. Per germline, CDR1 LGHDT and CDR2 YNNKEL (reference sequence). The CDR3 spans 17 residues. The V gene end was trimmed by 2 bases and the J gene end by 2 bases; junction bases not matched to a gene: 7. In DNA, the CDR3 is TGTGCCAGCAGCCAATTTGGGACAGGGCCAACTGGAAACACCATATATTTT. It encodes CASSQFGTGPTGNTIYF.

This chain joins TRBV24-1 and TRBJ1-2; D is uncertain. Trimming took 4 bases from V and 4 from J, leaving 18 bases between them. Germline lookup yields CDR1 KGHDR and CDR2 SFDVKD. The CDR3 is 16 amino acids. DNA for the CDR3: TGTGCCACCAGTGAGACCCGGGGAGGAAGTGTCTATGGCTACACCTTC. It yields the protein CATSETRGGSVYGYTF.

J is TRBJ1-2 and V is TRBV9; no definite D call. Between the trimmed V and J ends, which lost 2 bases and 0 bases, there was a span of 5 bases. This CDR3 is built from 13 residues. From germline, CDR1 is SGDLS and CDR2 YYNGEE. The CDR3 sequence: CASSVGTNYGYTF. The CDR3 DNA follows: TGTGCCAGCAGCGTCGGTACTAACTATGGCTACACCTTC.

J is TRBJ1-6 and V is TRBV7-8, with 7 nucleotides matching TRBD1. J lost 9 bases, V lost 2 bases, and 4 bases had no gene match. The CDR3 sequence is 14 residues long. Germline CDR1 is SGHVS and CDR2 is FQNEAQ. The CDR3 nucleotides are TGTGCCAGCAGCTTACGCGCAGGGGGTTCACCCCTCCACTTT. Amino acid sequence: CASSLRAGGSPLHF.